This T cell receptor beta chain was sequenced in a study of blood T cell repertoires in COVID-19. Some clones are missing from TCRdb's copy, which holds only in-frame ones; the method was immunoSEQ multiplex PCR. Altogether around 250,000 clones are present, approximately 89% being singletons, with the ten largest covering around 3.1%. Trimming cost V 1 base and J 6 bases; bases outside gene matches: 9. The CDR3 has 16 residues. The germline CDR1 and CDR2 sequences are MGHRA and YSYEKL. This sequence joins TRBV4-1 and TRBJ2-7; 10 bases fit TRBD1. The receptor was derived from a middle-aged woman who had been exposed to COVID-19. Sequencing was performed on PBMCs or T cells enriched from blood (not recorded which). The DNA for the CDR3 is TGCGCCAGCAGCCAAGCTAAAGGACAGGGGGTACGCGAGCAGTACTTC. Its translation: CASSQAKGQGVREQYF.